This T cell receptor beta chain is drawn from a study of monozygotic twins with inflammatory bowel disease. TCRdb re-analyzed the 5' RACE reads; it lists each CDR3 protein once, without DNA. Here the sample table reports about 330,000 distinct CDR3 sequences. The CDR3 is 12 residues long. In germline, CDR1 is MGHRA, CDR2 YSYEKL. The TCR was taken from a human donor with ulcerative colitis or Crohn's disease, or a healthy co-twin of an affected twin (not recorded which). This chain links TRBV4-1 with TRBJ1-1. The sample comprised blood. This CDR3 is CASSQGSPEAFF.